These T cell receptor beta chains were read from a single sample in a study of T-cell reconstitution after alpha-beta-depleted transplantation in children. TCRdb used MiXCR to reprocess the PCR reads, holding one entry per CDR3 protein. The top ten hold 2.2% of the sample, which has 7,500 to 8,500 distinct CDR3 sequences, 25% to 35% seen once. This material consisted of peripheral blood, taken 60 days after TCRalphabeta/CD19-depleted stem cell transplant. The receptors here all came from a boy under two years old who had a stem cell transplant for SCID, so the T cells may come from the graft donor. Each CDR3 is given with its conserved first and last residue. The D gene is left open where the match is weak. Clone size appears in some rows only: once, few, many, or a class for an expanded clone.

v_gene: TRBV18
abundance: many
j_gene: TRBJ1-1
d_gene: -
CDR3aa: CASSPYGTPEAFF
CDR3nt: TGTGCCAGCTCACCCTACGGGACACCTGAAGCTTTCTTT

v_gene: TRBV11-2
abundance: -
j_gene: TRBJ2-5
d_gene: -
CDR3aa: CANSLVYPLRAQETQYF
CDR3nt: TGTGCCAACAGCTTAGTTTACCCGCTCAGGGCACAAGAGACCCAGTACTTC

v_gene: TRBV5-1
abundance: -
j_gene: TRBJ1-1
d_gene: -
CDR3aa: CASSPAGFRTEAFF
CDR3nt: TGCGCCAGCAGCCCCGCAGGGTTTAGGACTGAAGCTTTCTTT

v_gene: TRBV24-1
abundance: -
j_gene: TRBJ2-1
d_gene: TRBD2
CDR3aa: CATQLGGRGEQFF
CDR3nt: TGTGCCACCCAACTCGGCGGGAGGGGTGAGCAGTTCTTC

v_gene: TRBV20-1
abundance: -
j_gene: TRBJ2-3
d_gene: TRBD2
CDR3aa: CSARTSGRDPDTQYF
CDR3nt: TGCAGTGCTAGGACTAGCGGGAGGGATCCAGATACGCAGTATTTT

v_gene: TRBV18
abundance: -
j_gene: TRBJ2-7
d_gene: -
CDR3aa: CASSLTGAFDEQYF
CDR3nt: TGTGCCAGCTCCTTGACAGGTGCATTCGACGAGCAGTACTTC

v_gene: TRBV10-3
abundance: many
j_gene: TRBJ1-1
d_gene: -
CDR3aa: CAISESPGRKMNTEAFF
CDR3nt: TGTGCCATCAGTGAGTCTCCGGGACGGAAGATGAACACTGAAGCTTTCTTT

v_gene: TRBV20-1
abundance: medium-sized
j_gene: TRBJ1-4
d_gene: -
CDR3aa: CSAPDSGGEKLFF
CDR3nt: TGCAGTGCCCCGGACAGTGGAGGTGAAAAACTGTTTTTT

v_gene: TRBV9
abundance: medium-sized
j_gene: TRBJ1-2
d_gene: -
CDR3aa: CATLRTTPNYGYTF
CDR3nt: TGTGCCACGCTTCGCACAACTCCTAACTATGGCTACACCTTC

v_gene: TRBV4-1
abundance: medium-sized
j_gene: TRBJ2-2
d_gene: TRBD2
CDR3aa: CASSQDGSGGAGELFF
CDR3nt: TGCGCCAGCAGCCAAGACGGGAGCGGGGGGGCCGGGGAGCTGTTTTTT

v_gene: TRBV7-9
abundance: -
j_gene: TRBJ2-7
d_gene: -
CDR3aa: CASSLRGVYEQYF
CDR3nt: TGTGCCAGCAGCTTACGTGGGGTCTACGAGCAGTACTTC

v_gene: TRBV12-3/TRBV12-4
abundance: medium-sized
j_gene: TRBJ1-1
d_gene: TRBD1
CDR3aa: CASSLAARGRETEAFF
CDR3nt: TGTGCCAGCAGTTTAGCCGCCAGGGGGAGGGAAACTGAAGCTTTCTTT

v_gene: TRBV12-3/TRBV12-4
abundance: many
j_gene: TRBJ2-7
d_gene: -
CDR3aa: CASSLSTAGTYEQYF
CDR3nt: TGTGCCAGCAGTTTAAGTACGGCAGGGACCTACGAGCAGTACTTC

v_gene: TRBV10-2
abundance: many
j_gene: TRBJ1-6
d_gene: -
CDR3aa: CASSGAPGAKFHF
CDR3nt: TGCGCCAGCAGTGGGGCGCCCGGGGCCAAATTTCACTTT

v_gene: TRBV5-1
abundance: medium-sized
j_gene: TRBJ2-1
d_gene: -
CDR3aa: CASTRSYNEQFF
CDR3nt: TGCGCCAGCACCCGATCCTACAATGAGCAGTTCTTC

v_gene: TRBV5-1
abundance: -
j_gene: TRBJ2-5
d_gene: -
CDR3aa: CASSQDLFETQYF
CDR3nt: TGCGCCAGCAGCCAGGACTTATTTGAGACCCAGTACTTC

v_gene: TRBV12-3/TRBV12-4
abundance: -
j_gene: TRBJ2-5
d_gene: TRBD1
CDR3aa: CASRPTGGQETQYF
CDR3nt: TGTGCCAGCAGACCGACAGGGGGTCAAGAGACCCAGTACTTC

v_gene: TRBV18
abundance: many
j_gene: TRBJ2-1
d_gene: -
CDR3aa: CASSRPVLRNEQFF
CDR3nt: TGTGCCAGCTCGCGGCCGGTTCTCAGGAATGAGCAGTTCTTC

v_gene: TRBV4-1
abundance: -
j_gene: TRBJ2-1
d_gene: -
CDR3aa: CASSPRLSGVDEQFF
CDR3nt: TGCGCCAGCAGCCCTCGACTATCCGGGGTCGATGAGCAGTTCTTC

v_gene: TRBV2
abundance: -
j_gene: TRBJ2-5
d_gene: -
CDR3aa: CASSFGLQETQYF
CDR3nt: TGTGCCAGCAGTTTCGGTCTTCAAGAGACCCAGTACTTC

v_gene: TRBV6-5
abundance: few
j_gene: TRBJ1-6
d_gene: -
CDR3aa: CASSYSRSPLHF
CDR3nt: TGTGCCAGCAGTTACTCTAGATCACCCCTCCACTTT

v_gene: TRBV5-8
abundance: few
j_gene: TRBJ2-1
d_gene: -
CDR3aa: CASSLVLRSSYNEQFF
CDR3nt: TGTGCCAGCAGCTTGGTCCTGCGGAGCTCCTACAATGAGCAGTTCTTC

v_gene: TRBV20-1
abundance: once
j_gene: TRBJ2-1
d_gene: -
CDR3aa: CSAPHNYNEQFF
CDR3nt: TGCAGTGCGCCCCATAATTACAATGAGCAGTTCTTC

v_gene: TRBV18
abundance: medium-sized
j_gene: TRBJ1-4
d_gene: -
CDR3aa: CASSWTPGSNEKLFF
CDR3nt: TGTGCCAGCTCATGGACGCCCGGGAGTAATGAAAAACTGTTTTTT

v_gene: TRBV18
abundance: many
j_gene: TRBJ2-1
d_gene: TRBD2
CDR3aa: CAAPVAGGFNNEQFF
CDR3nt: TGTGCCGCCCCAGTGGCGGGGGGTTTTAACAATGAGCAGTTCTTC

v_gene: TRBV5-1
abundance: medium-sized
j_gene: TRBJ2-7
d_gene: -
CDR3aa: CASSVRDTSYEQYF
CDR3nt: TGCGCCAGCAGCGTACGGGACACCTCATACGAGCAGTACTTC

v_gene: TRBV24-1
abundance: -
j_gene: TRBJ2-7
d_gene: -
CDR3aa: CATSDLKRLSSYEQYF
CDR3nt: TGTGCCACCAGTGATTTGAAAAGGCTGAGCTCCTACGAGCAGTACTTC

v_gene: TRBV7-2
abundance: many
j_gene: TRBJ2-7
d_gene: TRBD2
CDR3aa: CASSFPTGGSYEQYF
CDR3nt: TGTGCCAGCAGCTTCCCAACGGGGGGATCCTACGAGCAGTACTTC

v_gene: TRBV5-1
abundance: -
j_gene: TRBJ2-7
d_gene: -
CDR3aa: CASSLGQGSYEQYF
CDR3nt: TGCGCCAGCAGCTTGGGTCAGGGTTCCTACGAGCAGTACTTC

v_gene: TRBV5-1
abundance: medium-sized
j_gene: TRBJ2-1
d_gene: -
CDR3aa: CASSATSIGLKFF
CDR3nt: TGCGCCAGCAGTGCAACTAGCATCGGGTTGAAGTTCTTC

v_gene: TRBV2
abundance: medium-sized
j_gene: TRBJ1-2
d_gene: -
CDR3aa: CASSEADLRLKRVGYTF
CDR3nt: TGTGCCAGCAGTGAAGCGGATCTTCGTCTTAAACGAGTTGGCTACACCTTC

v_gene: TRBV5-1
abundance: -
j_gene: TRBJ1-6
d_gene: TRBD1
CDR3aa: CASSLGTGVANSPLHF
CDR3nt: TGCGCCAGCAGCTTGGGGACAGGAGTGGCTAATTCACCCCTCCACTTT

v_gene: TRBV24-1
abundance: -
j_gene: TRBJ2-1
d_gene: TRBD2
CDR3aa: CATSDPQGTSGNLLDEQFF
CDR3nt: TGTGCCACCAGTGATCCCCAGGGGACTAGCGGGAACCTTTTGGATGAGCAGTTCTTC

v_gene: TRBV18
abundance: medium-sized
j_gene: TRBJ2-7
d_gene: TRBD2
CDR3aa: CASSPLWGGSYEQYF
CDR3nt: TGTGCCAGCTCACCACTCTGGGGGGGCTCCTACGAGCAGTACTTC

v_gene: TRBV5-1
abundance: medium-sized
j_gene: TRBJ2-5
d_gene: -
CDR3aa: CASSLPERPTVFQETQYF
CDR3nt: TGCGCCAGCAGCTTGCCGGAGAGACCAACAGTATTCCAAGAGACCCAGTACTTC

v_gene: TRBV5-1
abundance: many
j_gene: TRBJ1-6
d_gene: TRBD1
CDR3aa: CASSLWGQGSSYNSPLHF
CDR3nt: TGCGCCAGCAGCTTGTGGGGACAGGGTAGCTCCTATAATTCACCCCTCCACTTT

v_gene: TRBV11-2
abundance: many
j_gene: TRBJ2-1
d_gene: -
CDR3aa: CASSLDPKAEGSYNEQFF
CDR3nt: TGTGCCAGCAGCTTAGATCCCAAAGCGGAAGGCTCCTACAATGAGCAGTTCTTC

v_gene: TRBV12-3/TRBV12-4
abundance: -
j_gene: TRBJ2-1
d_gene: -
CDR3aa: CASSFYNEQFF
CDR3nt: TGTGCCAGCAGTTTCTACAATGAGCAGTTCTTC

v_gene: TRBV20-1
abundance: -
j_gene: TRBJ2-3
d_gene: TRBD2
CDR3aa: CSAKGLAGTRGIDTQYF
CDR3nt: TGCAGTGCGAAAGGACTAGCGGGAACGAGAGGTATAGATACGCAGTATTTT

v_gene: TRBV4-2
abundance: -
j_gene: TRBJ2-5
d_gene: TRBD2
CDR3aa: CASSQAGGGAQYF
CDR3nt: TGTGCCAGCAGCCAAGCGGGGGGAGGGGCCCAGTACTTC

v_gene: TRBV6-6
abundance: many
j_gene: TRBJ2-7
d_gene: -
CDR3aa: CASSRGYEQYF
CDR3nt: TGTGCCAGCAGCCGAGGCTACGAGCAGTACTTC